The next 29 T cell receptor beta chains were all read from a single sample in a study of breast tumors, draining lymph nodes, adjacent tissues. TCRdb re-called the multiplex PCR reads through MiXCR, storing one row per CDR3 protein. Of several thousand distinct CDR3 sequences in the sample, roughly 40% were seen once. The specimen sequenced was tumor-adjacent breast tissue. All receptors derive from a female donor with breast cancer. Some clones in this sample may be carry-over from other donors' samples.

This clonotype was counted at least ten times. The chain links TRBV12-3 or TRBV12-4 to TRBJ2-2; 8 bases agree with TRBD2. The ends lost 7 bases at V and 1 base at J; junction bases unmatched: 11. The CDR3 covers 17 residues. This chain's CDR3 is CASTTFIAGWNTGELFF. For the CDR3, the DNA is TGTGCCAGCACCACGTTCATAGCGGGATGGAACACCGGGGAGCTGTTTTTT.

The chain combines TRBV7-3 with TRBJ2-1; no clear D. Trimming took 1 base from V and 3 from J, leaving 4 bases between them. CDR1 and CDR2 (germline): SGHTA, FQGTGA. This CDR3 has 13 residues. The CDR3 reads CASSLRVYNEQFF. DNA of the CDR3: TGTGCCAGCAGCTTAAGGGTCTACAATGAGCAGTTCTTC.

To note about this clonotype: It is likely a read error, because the conserved phenylalanine at the end of the CDR3 is missing. The chain is built from TRBV5-1 and TRBJ1-4; the match to TRBD1 covers 7 bases. The CDR3 consists of 16 residues. Per germline, CDR1 SGHRS and CDR2 YFSETQ. J lost 4 bases, V lost 2 bases, and 8 bases had no gene match. CDR3 amino acids: CASSLGGGADNEKLFL. CDR3 nucleotides: TGCGCCAGCAGCTTAGGAGGGGGCGCCGATAATGAAAAACTGTTTCTT.

The chain joins TRBV10-2 to TRBJ2-1, with D perhaps assigned TRBD1 or TRBD2 (5 bases each). The CDR3 is made up of 17 amino acids. Per the germline V gene, CDR1 is WSHSY and CDR2 is SAAADI. Deletions cut 6 bases from V and 0 bases from J, with 18 bases between. CDR3 nucleotides: TGCGCCAGCAGCCCCTGGGGGTCTGCGGACTCCTACAATGAGCAGTTCTTC. Translating gives CASSPWGSADSYNEQFF.

This clonotype showed up many times. This rearrangement joins TRBV6-5 to TRBJ2-3; the D gene is possibly TRBD1 (6 bases). Germline-derived CDR1 and CDR2 are MNHEY and SVGAGI. CDR3 length: 15 amino acids. The V end lost 4 bases, the J end lost 0 bases, and 11 bases lay between the germline ends. This CDR3 is CASSSTGLSTDTQYF. The CDR3 coding sequence is TGTGCCAGCAGTTCAACAGGGCTCAGCACAGATACGCAGTATTTT.

There are many counts of this clonotype. The J gene is TRBJ2-1, the V gene TRBV20-1; TRBD2 matches at 8 bases. Per the germline V gene, CDR1 is DFQATT and CDR2 is SNEGSKA (reference sequence). After removal of 4 bases from V and 1 base from J, the junction contained 6 bases not matched to a gene. The CDR3 extends over 15 amino acids. This CDR3 reads CSATPSGLSYNEQFF. The CDR3 DNA sequence: TGCAGTGCTACACCTAGCGGGCTTTCCTACAATGAGCAGTTCTTC.

The genes are TRBV20-1 and TRBJ2-7, with 9 bases fitting TRBD2. V lost 6 bases to trimming and J lost 2 bases; unmatched junction nucleotides: 8. This CDR3 spans 14 amino acids. The germline CDR1 and CDR2 sequences are DFQATT and SNEGSKA (reference sequence). The DNA of the CDR3 is TGCAGTGCAAAGGCAGGGACTAGCACCTACGAGCAGTACTTC. This sequence encodes CSAKAGTSTYEQYF.

This clonotype is medium-sized (0.01 to 0.1%). This chain joins TRBV7-8 and TRBJ2-7; D possibly corresponds to TRBD1 (6 bases). Germline V CDR1 and CDR2: SGHVS, FQNEAQ. The V end was cut by 0 bases, the J end by 1 base, with 10 bases between. CDR3 length: 15 residues. CDR3 region: CASSLAPGQSYEQYF. CDR3 DNA: TGTGCCAGCAGCTTAGCCCCTGGACAGTCCTACGAGCAGTACTTC.

This chain joins TRBV7-8 and TRBJ1-6; D remains ambiguous. The CDR3 is 14 amino acids. Germline V gives CDR1 SGHVS, CDR2 FQNEAQ. Trimming removed 5 bases from V and 5 bases from J, with 10 bases in between. This chain's CDR3 is CASSQRTDNSPLHF. In DNA, the CDR3 is TGTGCCAGCAGCCAGAGGACCGATAATTCACCCCTCCACTTT.

This clonotype was recorded at least ten times. The chain combines TRBV2 with TRBJ1-1; D is unresolved. The germline V gene has CDR1 SNHLY and CDR2 FYNNEI. This CDR3 is 13 amino acids long. V was trimmed by 5 bases and J by 2 bases, leaving 9 bases between them. The DNA of the CDR3 is TGTGCCAGCAGTAACCTTGAAAACACTGAAGCTTTCTTT. Translation: CASSNLENTEAFF.

The rearrangement links TRBV4-1 to TRBJ1-5; D uncertain. The V and J ends lost 4 bases and 0 bases respectively, with 7 bases between them. This CDR3 has 14 residues. The germline V gene has CDR1 MGHRA and CDR2 YSYEKL. The CDR3 DNA reads as TGCGCCAGCAGCCTATACAGTAGCAATCAGCCCCAGCATTTT. Amino acids: CASSLYSSNQPQHF.

Ten or more counts support this clonotype. The chain recombines TRBV28 with TRBJ2-7, with D possibly matching TRBD1 (5 bases). The CDR3 contains 13 residues. Trimming cost V 6 bases and J 5 bases, with 14 bases left between them. Germline V gives CDR1 MDHEN, CDR2 SYDVKM. The CDR3 region is CASRTAPLHEQYF. CDR3 in DNA: TGTGCCAGCAGGACAGCCCCACTCCACGAGCAGTACTTC.

Concerning this clonotype itself: A much larger clonotype is one base distant, so this may be a read error. This rearrangement joins TRBV28 to TRBJ2-5; the match to TRBD1 covers 9 bases. From germline, CDR1 is MDHEN and CDR2 SYDVKM. This CDR3 has 16 amino acids. The CDR3 is CASRLRGTGSTETQYF. In DNA form, the CDR3 reads TGTGCCAGCCGTTTAAGGGGGACAGGGTCTACGGAGACCCAGTACTTC.

Relative to its sample, this clonotype is medium-sized (0.01 to 0.1%). This chain uses TRBV2 with TRBJ2-7; maybe TRBD2 (6 bases). The germline gives CDR1 SNHLY, CDR2 FYNNEI. The CDR3 runs 14 residues. The V end lost 4 bases, the J end lost 1 base, and 11 bases lay between the germline ends. The CDR3 DNA reads as TGTGCCAGCAGTGGGGACTGGACGTCCTACGAGCAGTACTTC. Translation gives CASSGDWTSYEQYF.

A note on this clonotype: With a much larger clone just one base away, this may be a read error. The genes are TRBV5-5 and TRBJ2-4, with TRBD1 identical over 7 bases. CDR1 is SGHKS and CDR2 is YYEKEE in the germline V gene (reference sequence). The CDR3 has 14 amino acids. V dropped 7 bases and J dropped 6; count of bases not matched to a gene: 10. The CDR3 sequence: CASGSSTGINIQYF. The CDR3 DNA sequence: TGTGCCAGCGGCTCCTCGACAGGGATAAACATTCAGTACTTC. The full variable domain, rest sourced from reference TRBV5-5 and TRBJ2-4, is DAGVTQSPTHLIKTRGQQVTLRCSPISGHKSVSWYQQVLGQGPQFIFQYYEKEERGRGNFPDRFSARQFPNYSSELNVNALLLGDSALYLCASGSSTGINIQYFGAGTRLSVL.

The sample holds many counts of this clonotype. The chain couples TRBV9 to TRBJ2-1; 13 bases agree with TRBD2. The CDR3 consists of 16 residues. V dropped 3 bases and J dropped 7; count of bases not matched to a gene: 7. The germline gives CDR1 SGDLS, CDR2 YYNGEE. DNA for the CDR3: TGTGCCAGCAGCGGATCACTAGCGGGAGGGGGGAATGAGCAGTTCTTC. It yields the protein CASSGSLAGGGNEQFF.

This clonotype was counted many times. The J gene is TRBJ1-4, the V gene TRBV28; weak D call: TRBD1 (6 bases). The CDR3 spans 15 residues. Germline V gene lookup returns CDR1 MDHEN and CDR2 SYDVKM. V gave up 4 bases and J gave up 4 bases, with 13 bases separating them. The CDR3: CASSYGTGNNEKLFF. Written as DNA, the CDR3 is TGTGCCAGCAGTTACGGCACAGGGAATAATGAAAAACTGTTTTTT.

The chain combines TRBV20-1 with TRBJ2-7; 10 nucleotides align to TRBD2. The CDR3 sequence is 15 residues long. After removal of 4 bases from V and 0 bases from J, the junction contained 6 bases not matched to a gene. Germline V gene data show CDR1 as DFQATT and CDR2 as SNEGSKA (reference sequence). The CDR3 loop is CSATAGLASSYEQYF. In DNA form, the CDR3 reads TGCAGTGCTACTGCGGGACTAGCGAGCTCCTACGAGCAGTACTTC.

This clonotype came up many times. This chain uses TRBV20-1 with TRBJ2-6; no reliable D call. Germline-derived CDR1 and CDR2 are DFQATT and SNEGSKA (reference sequence). The CDR3 totals 13 residues. V dropped 3 bases and J dropped 3 bases, with 6 bases sitting between them. The CDR3 nucleotides are TGCAGTGCTAGCTTACTTGGGGCCAACGTCCTGACTTTC. Amino acids: CSASLLGANVLTF.

The chain combines TRBV12-3 or TRBV12-4 with TRBJ2-3; 14 positions match TRBD2. J gave up 4 bases and V 5 bases, and 5 bases lay outside the gene matches. This CDR3 region has 16 residues. CDR3 protein: CASSHGTSGSADTQYF. CDR3 nucleotide sequence: TGTGCCAGCAGTCACGGGACTAGCGGGAGCGCAGATACGCAGTATTTT.

The chain joins TRBV2 to TRBJ1-2, with D uncertain. In germline, CDR1 is SNHLY, CDR2 FYNNEI. The CDR3 spans 15 residues. Trimming took 7 bases from V and 8 from J, leaving 23 bases between them. Written as DNA, the CDR3 is TGTGCCAGCAAAGTAGCCGCGTACCTAGATTTGGGCTACACCTTC. Protein: CASKVAAYLDLGYTF.

This chain connects TRBV20-1 to TRBJ1-5, with no clear D. V lost 3 bases to trimming and J lost 0 bases, with 6 bases between them. Germline CDR1 DFQATT, CDR2 SNEGSKA (reference sequence). This CDR3 contains 13 residues. The DNA for the CDR3 is TGCAGTGCTAGGGGGTATAGCAATCAGCCCCAGCATTTT. It encodes CSARGYSNQPQHF.

By proportion, this clonotype is medium-sized. The genes are TRBV7-3 and TRBJ2-1; 8 bases are a match to TRBD2. Trimming removed 3 bases from V and 9 bases from J; junction bases left unmatched: 10. The CDR3 has 15 residues. CDR1 is SGHTA, CDR2 FQGTGA, per germline. Written as DNA, the CDR3 is TGTGCCAGCAGCTTGGCGGGGGGATCTACAACTGAGCAGTTCTTC. It yields the protein CASSLAGGSTTEQFF. Variable domain in full (rest from reference TRBV7-3 and TRBJ2-1): GAGVSQTPSNKVTEKGKYVELRCDPISGHTALYWYRQSLGQGPEFLIYFQGTGAADDSGLPNDRFFAVRPEGSVSTLKIQRTERGDSAVYLCASSLAGGSTTEQFFGPGTRLTVL.

The rearrangement joins TRBV7-3 to TRBJ2-7; 11 bases agree with TRBD2. The CDR3 contains 16 residues. Germline V gives CDR1 SGHTA, CDR2 FQGTGA. V was pared by 3 bases and J by 7 bases, with 11 bases of the junction left unmatched. In DNA, the CDR3 is TGTGCCAGCAGCTTCTCGGGACTAGCGGAGGCGGGGGAGCAGTACTTC. Protein sequence: CASSFSGLAEAGEQYF.

This clonotype is judged medium-sized (0.01 to 0.1%). J is TRBJ2-3 and V is TRBV20-1; TRBD1 aligns across 7 bases. Trimming removed 6 bases from V and 2 bases from J; junction bases left unmatched: 8. The CDR3 covers 14 residues. Germline CDR1 DFQATT, CDR2 SNEGSKA (reference sequence). CDR3 in amino acids: CSAGGRPNTDTQYF. Written as DNA, the CDR3 is TGCAGTGCAGGGGGCAGGCCGAACACAGATACGCAGTATTTT.

This chain joins TRBV11-2 and TRBJ2-1, with TRBD1 matching 11 bases. Per germline, CDR1 SGHAT and CDR2 FQNNGV. J was trimmed by 6 bases and V by 0 bases; bases with no gene match: 4. The CDR3 is made up of 16 amino acids. CDR3 nucleotides: TGTGCCAGCAGCTTAGAGAGGACAGGGGGCTTCAATGAGCAGTTCTTC. This encodes CASSLERTGGFNEQFF.

This clonotype was seen repeatedly, ten times or more. V is TRBV5-8 and J is TRBJ2-6; no clear D. This CDR3 region has 14 residues. Germline assignment: CDR1 SGHTS and CDR2 YDEGEE. Trimming removed 3 bases at V and 0 bases at J, with 4 bases between. The CDR3: CASSSDSGANVLTF. CDR3 nucleotides: TGTGCCAGCAGCTCTGACTCTGGGGCCAACGTCCTGACTTTC.

The chain is built from TRBV4-1 and TRBJ2-2; tentatively, D is TRBD1 or TRBD2 (6 bases each). Deletions cut 6 bases from V and 3 bases from J, with 14 bases between. This CDR3 spans 15 amino acids. Germline V gives CDR1 MGHRA, CDR2 YSYEKL. The CDR3 loop reads CASRKGGTDTGELFF. CDR3 DNA: TGCGCCAGCAGAAAAGGGGGGACGGACACCGGGGAGCTGTTTTTT.

This clonotype was counted many times. The chain links TRBV29-1 to TRBJ2-5; 9 bases are a match to TRBD2. The germline CDR1 and CDR2 sequences are SQVTM and ANQGSEA. The J segment lost 6 bases and the V segment lost 4 bases, leaving 6 bases of the junction unmatched. This CDR3 spans 13 amino acids. CDR3 amino acids: CSVANSGSQTQYF. The CDR3 DNA reads TGCAGCGTTGCGAATAGCGGGAGTCAGACCCAGTACTTC.